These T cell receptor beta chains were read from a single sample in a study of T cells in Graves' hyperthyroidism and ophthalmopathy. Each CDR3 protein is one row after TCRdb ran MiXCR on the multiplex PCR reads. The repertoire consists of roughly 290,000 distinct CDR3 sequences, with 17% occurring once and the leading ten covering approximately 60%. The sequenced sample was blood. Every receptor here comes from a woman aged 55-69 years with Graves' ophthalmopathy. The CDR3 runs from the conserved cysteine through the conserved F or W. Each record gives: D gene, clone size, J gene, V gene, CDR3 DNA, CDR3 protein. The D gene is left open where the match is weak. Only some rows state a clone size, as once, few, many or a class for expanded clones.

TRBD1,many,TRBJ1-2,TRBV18,TGTGCCAGCTCACCAGCCACAGGGGGACATGAGGGCTACACCTTC,CASSPATGGHEGYTF
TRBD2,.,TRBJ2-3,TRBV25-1,TGTGCCAGCAGTGAGTTAGCGGGGGGGAATAGCACAGATACGCAGTATTTT,CASSELAGGNSTDTQYF
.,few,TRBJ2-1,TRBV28,TGTGCCAGCCAAGACGTCCCCCTCGTCTACAATGAGCAGTTCTTC,CASQDVPLVYNEQFF
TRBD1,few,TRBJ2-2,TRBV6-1,TGTGCCAGCAGGGGACAGGCGTTAACGAACACCGGGGAGCTGTTTTTT,CASRGQALTNTGELFF
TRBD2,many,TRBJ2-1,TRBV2,TGTGCCGGAAAGCGGGGGGGCCAGAATGAGCAGTTCTTC,CAGKRGGQNEQFF
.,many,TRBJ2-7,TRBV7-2,TGTGCCAGCAGCTTAAGCCCATCGGGGGACGCCTACGAGCAGTACTTC,CASSLSPSGDAYEQYF
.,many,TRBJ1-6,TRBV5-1,TGCGCCAGCAGCTTGGCCCAGAAGAATTCACCCCTCCACTTT,CASSLAQKNSPLHF
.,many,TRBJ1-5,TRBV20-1,TGCAGTGCTAGTACTGCCACGGACCGGAATCAGCCCCAGCATTTT,CSASTATDRNQPQHF
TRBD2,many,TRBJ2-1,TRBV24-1,TGTGCCACCAGTGACACGACTAGCGGGTTCTCCTACAATGAGCAGTTCTTC,CATSDTTSGFSYNEQFF
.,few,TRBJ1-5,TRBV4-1,TGCGCCAGCAGCCTACACTGGGATCAGCCCCAGCATTTT,CASSLHWDQPQHF
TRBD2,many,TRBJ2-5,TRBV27,TGTGCCAGCACTAGCGGGAGGGCCAGGGAGACCCAGTACTTC,CASTSGRARETQYF
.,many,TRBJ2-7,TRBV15,TGTGCCACCAGCGAAGGGGGGGCTACCTACGAGCAGTACTTC,CATSEGGATYEQYF
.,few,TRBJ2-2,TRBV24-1,TGTGCCACCAGTGATCAGGGTTTCGGGGAGCTGTTTTTT,CATSDQGFGELFF
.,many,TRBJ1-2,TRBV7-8,TGTGCCAGCAGCTTATCCGCGTCAAGGGATGGCTACACCTTC,CASSLSASRDGYTF
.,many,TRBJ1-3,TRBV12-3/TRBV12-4,TGTGCCAGCATGCGGGCCGGGGGCCCCTCTACCTCCTCTGGAAACACCATATATTTT,CASMRAGGPSTSSGNTIYF
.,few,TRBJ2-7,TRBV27,TGTGCCAGCAGTTTATCGCCAGGTCTAGCCTACGAGCAGTACTTC,CASSLSPGLAYEQYF
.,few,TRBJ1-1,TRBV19,TGTGCCAGTAGTATAGTAGGGGTTTCGGGGAACACTGAAGCTTTCTTT,CASSIVGVSGNTEAFF
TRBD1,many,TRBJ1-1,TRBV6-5,TGTGCCAGCAGTTACGAGCAGACAGGGCTCACTGAAGCTTTCTTT,CASSYEQTGLTEAFF
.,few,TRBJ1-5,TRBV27,TGTGCCAGCAGTTTAGGGGCAGCAAATCAGCCCCAGCATTTT,CASSLGAANQPQHF
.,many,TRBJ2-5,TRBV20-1,TGCAGTGTGGTTAGGGGGGGACAAGAGACCCAGTACTTC,CSVVRGGQETQYF
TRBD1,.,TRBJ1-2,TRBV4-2,TGTGCCAGCAGCCAAGTATCGGGGACAGGGGGCAACTATGGCTACACCTTC,CASSQVSGTGGNYGYTF
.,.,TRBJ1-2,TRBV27,TGTGCCAGCAGTTTAGATCGGGGGCGATATGGCTACACCTTC,CASSLDRGRYGYTF
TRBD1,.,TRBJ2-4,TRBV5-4,TGTGCCAGCAGCTCTGGGACAGGGAGGACCAAAAACATTCAGTACTTC,CASSSGTGRTKNIQYF
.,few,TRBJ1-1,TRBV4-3,TGCGCCAGCAGCCAAGATAACGCGGGAACTGAAGCTTTCTTT,CASSQDNAGTEAFF
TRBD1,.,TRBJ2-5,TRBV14,TGTGCCAGCAGCCAACGAGGACAGGGAGTGGAGACCCAGTACTTC,CASSQRGQGVETQYF
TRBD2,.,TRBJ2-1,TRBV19,TGTGCCAGTAGTACAATGGGGACAGTCTCCGCTAGCGGGATTCTGAGCTCCTACAATGAGCAGTTCTTC,CASSTMGTVSASGILSSYNEQFF
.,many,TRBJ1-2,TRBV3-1,TGTGCCAGCAGCCAGGCCGGGACTTCCTACACCTTC,CASSQAGTSYTF
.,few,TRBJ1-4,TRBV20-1,TGCAGTGCTAGAGATGATTTCCAGGAACTGTTTTTT,CSARDDFQELFF
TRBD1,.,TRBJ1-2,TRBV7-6,TGTGCCAGCAGCTCCGACAGGGGGAAGTTTGGCTACACCTTC,CASSSDRGKFGYTF
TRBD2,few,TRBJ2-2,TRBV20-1,TGCAGTGCTAGACCGGCGGGGGGGAGGGGAAACACCGGGGAGCTGTTTTTT,CSARPAGGRGNTGELFF
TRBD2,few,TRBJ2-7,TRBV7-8,TGTGCCAGCAGCTATAGCGGGAGGGAGGACGAGCAGTACTTC,CASSYSGREDEQYF
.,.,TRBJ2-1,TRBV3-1,TGTGCCAGCAGCCAAGGCCTAGCGAGGACCAATGAGCAGTTCTTC,CASSQGLARTNEQFF